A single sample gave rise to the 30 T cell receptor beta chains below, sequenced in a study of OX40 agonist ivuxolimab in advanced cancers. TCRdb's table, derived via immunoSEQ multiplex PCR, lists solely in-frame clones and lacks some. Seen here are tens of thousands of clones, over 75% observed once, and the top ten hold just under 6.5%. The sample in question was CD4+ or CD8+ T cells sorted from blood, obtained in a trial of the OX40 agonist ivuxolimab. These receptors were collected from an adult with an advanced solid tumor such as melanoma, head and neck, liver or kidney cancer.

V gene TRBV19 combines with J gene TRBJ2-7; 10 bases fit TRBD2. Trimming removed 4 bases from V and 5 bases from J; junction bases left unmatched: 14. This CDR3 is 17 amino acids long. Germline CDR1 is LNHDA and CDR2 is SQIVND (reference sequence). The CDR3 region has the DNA TGTGCCAGTAGTAGATTCCGGCCTAGCGGGGGCCAGGACGAGCAGTACTTC. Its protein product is CASSRFRPSGGQDEQYF.

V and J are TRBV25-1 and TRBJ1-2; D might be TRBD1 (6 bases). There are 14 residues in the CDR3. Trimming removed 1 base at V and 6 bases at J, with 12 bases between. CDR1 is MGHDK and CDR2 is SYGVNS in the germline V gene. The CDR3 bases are TGTGCCAGCAGTGAATCCCAGGGGAGGAATGGCTACACCTTC. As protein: CASSESQGRNGYTF.

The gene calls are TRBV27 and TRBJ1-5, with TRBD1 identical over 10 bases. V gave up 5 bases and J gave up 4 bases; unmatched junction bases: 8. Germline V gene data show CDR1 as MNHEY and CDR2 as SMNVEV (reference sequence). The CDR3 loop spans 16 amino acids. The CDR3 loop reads CASSPRTGGMNQPQHF. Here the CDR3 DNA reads TGTGCCAGCAGTCCCCGGACAGGGGGAATGAATCAGCCCCAGCATTTT.

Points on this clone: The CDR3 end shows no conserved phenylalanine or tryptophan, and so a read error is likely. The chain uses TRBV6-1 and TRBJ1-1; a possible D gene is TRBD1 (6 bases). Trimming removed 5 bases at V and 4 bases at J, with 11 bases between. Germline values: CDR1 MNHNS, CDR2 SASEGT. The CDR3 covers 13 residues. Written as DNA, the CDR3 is TGTGCCAGCAGTCTGCAGGGGACCACTGAAGCTTTCCTT. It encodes CASSLQGTTEAFL.

In DNA form, the CDR3 reads TGTGCCAGCAGTTCAACCGGGACAGGGGCTGGAAACACCATATATTTT. This encodes CASSSTGTGAGNTIYF. V and J are TRBV28 and TRBJ1-3; 10 bases line up with TRBD1. The CDR3 runs 16 residues. The ends lost 4 bases at V and 2 bases at J; junction bases unmatched: 5. Germline-derived CDR1 and CDR2 are MDHEN and SYDVKM.

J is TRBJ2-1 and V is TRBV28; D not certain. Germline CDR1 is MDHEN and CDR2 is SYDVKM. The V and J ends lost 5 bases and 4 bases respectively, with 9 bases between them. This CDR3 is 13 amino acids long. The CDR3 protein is CASSARLYNEQFF. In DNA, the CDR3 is TGTGCCAGCAGTGCTCGGTTGTACAATGAGCAGTTCTTC.

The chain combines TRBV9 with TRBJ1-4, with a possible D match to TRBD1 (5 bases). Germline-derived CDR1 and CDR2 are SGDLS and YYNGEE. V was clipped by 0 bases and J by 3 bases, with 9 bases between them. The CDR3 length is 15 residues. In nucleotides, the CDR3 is TGTGCCAGCAGCGTAGAGGGGTACCCTAATGAAAAACTGTTTTTT. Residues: CASSVEGYPNEKLFF. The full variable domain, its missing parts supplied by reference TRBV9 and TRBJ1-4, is DSGVTQTPKHLITATGQRVTLRCSPRSGDLSVYWYQQSLDQGLQFLIQYYNGEERAKGNILERFSAQQFPDLHSELNLSSLELGDSALYFCASSVEGYPNEKLFFGSGTQLSVL.

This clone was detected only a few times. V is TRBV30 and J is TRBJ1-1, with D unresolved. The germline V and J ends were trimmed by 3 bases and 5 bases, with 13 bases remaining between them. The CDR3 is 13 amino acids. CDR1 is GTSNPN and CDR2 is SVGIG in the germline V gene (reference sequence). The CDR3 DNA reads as TGTGCCTGGAGAAACCTGGTGGGAACTGAAGCTTTCTTT. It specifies CAWRNLVGTEAFF.

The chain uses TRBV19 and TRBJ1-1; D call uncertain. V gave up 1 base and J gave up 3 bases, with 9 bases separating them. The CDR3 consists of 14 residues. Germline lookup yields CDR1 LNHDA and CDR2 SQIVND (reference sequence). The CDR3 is CASSIGGGDTEAFF. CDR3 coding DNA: TGTGCCAGTAGTATAGGAGGAGGTGACACTGAAGCTTTCTTT. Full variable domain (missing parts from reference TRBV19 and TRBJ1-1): DGGITQSPKYLFRKEGQNVTLSCEQNLNHDAMYWYRQDPGQGLRLIYYSQIVNDFQKGDIAEGYSVSREKKESFPLTVTSAQKNPTAFYLCASSIGGGDTEAFFGQGTRLTVV.

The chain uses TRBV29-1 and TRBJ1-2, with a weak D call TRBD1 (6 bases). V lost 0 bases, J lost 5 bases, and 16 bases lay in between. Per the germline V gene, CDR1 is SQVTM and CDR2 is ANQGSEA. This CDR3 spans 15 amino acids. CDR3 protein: CSVEEGGGRIYGYTF. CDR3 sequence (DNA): TGCAGCGTTGAAGAAGGAGGGGGAAGAATATATGGCTACACCTTC.

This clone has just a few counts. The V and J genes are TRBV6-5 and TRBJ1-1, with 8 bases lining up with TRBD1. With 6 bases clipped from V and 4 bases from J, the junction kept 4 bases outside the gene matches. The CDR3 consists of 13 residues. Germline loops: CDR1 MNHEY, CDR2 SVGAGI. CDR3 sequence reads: CASRMQGATEAFF. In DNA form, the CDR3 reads TGTGCCAGCAGGATGCAGGGGGCCACTGAAGCTTTCTTT.

The DNA of the CDR3 is TGTGCCAGCAGTGGTTCGGGGGGACGCAATCAGCCCCAGCATTTT. Residues: CASSGSGGRNQPQHF. The rearrangement links TRBV6-1 to TRBJ1-5, with D perhaps matching TRBD1 (5 bases). The V end lost 4 bases, the J end lost 2 bases, and 12 bases lay between the germline ends. Germline values: CDR1 MNHNS, CDR2 SASEGT. This CDR3 region has 15 residues.

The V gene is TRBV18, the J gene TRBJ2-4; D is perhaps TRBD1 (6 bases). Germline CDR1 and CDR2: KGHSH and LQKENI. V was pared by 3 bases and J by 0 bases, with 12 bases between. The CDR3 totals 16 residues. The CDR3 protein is CASSPQGSLAKNIQYF. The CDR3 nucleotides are TGTGCCAGCTCACCCCAGGGGTCGCTAGCCAAAAACATTCAGTACTTC.

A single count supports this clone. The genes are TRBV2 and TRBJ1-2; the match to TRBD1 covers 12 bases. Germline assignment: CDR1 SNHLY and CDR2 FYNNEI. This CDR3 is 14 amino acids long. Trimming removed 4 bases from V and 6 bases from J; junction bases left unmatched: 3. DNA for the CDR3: TGTGCCAGCAGTGGGGACAGGGGGCCGCATGGCTACACCTTC. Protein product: CASSGDRGPHGYTF.

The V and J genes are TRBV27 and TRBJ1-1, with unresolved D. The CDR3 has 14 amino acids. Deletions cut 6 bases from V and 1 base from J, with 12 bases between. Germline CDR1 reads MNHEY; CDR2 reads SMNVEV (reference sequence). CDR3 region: CASSRTLGNTEAFF. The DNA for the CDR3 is TGTGCCAGCAGCCGGACCTTGGGGAACACTGAAGCTTTCTTT.

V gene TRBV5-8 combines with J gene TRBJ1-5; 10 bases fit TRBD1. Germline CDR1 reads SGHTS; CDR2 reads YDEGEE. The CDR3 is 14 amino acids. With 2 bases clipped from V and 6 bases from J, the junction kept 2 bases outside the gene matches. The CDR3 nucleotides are TGTGCCAGCAGCTTTGACAGGGGGCTTCAGCCCCAGCATTTT. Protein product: CASSFDRGLQPQHF.

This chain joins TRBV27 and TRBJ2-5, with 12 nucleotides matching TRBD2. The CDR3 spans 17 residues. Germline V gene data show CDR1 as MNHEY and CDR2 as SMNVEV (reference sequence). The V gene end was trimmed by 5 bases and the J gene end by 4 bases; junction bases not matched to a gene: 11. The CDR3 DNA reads TGTGCCAGCAGTCCGCGGACTAGCGGGGTCCCCCCAGAGACCCAGTACTTC. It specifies CASSPRTSGVPPETQYF.

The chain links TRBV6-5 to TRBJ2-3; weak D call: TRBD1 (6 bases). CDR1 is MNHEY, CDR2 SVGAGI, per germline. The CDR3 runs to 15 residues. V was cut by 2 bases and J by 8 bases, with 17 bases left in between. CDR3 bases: TGTGCCAGCAGTTACGAGGCGACAGGCTGGGGTACGCAGTATTTT. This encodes CASSYEATGWGTQYF.

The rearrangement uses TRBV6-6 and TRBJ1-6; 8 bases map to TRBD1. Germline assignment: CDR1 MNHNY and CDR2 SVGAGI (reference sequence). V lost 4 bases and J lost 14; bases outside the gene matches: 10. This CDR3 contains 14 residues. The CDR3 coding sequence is TGTGCCAGCAGTTCTTGGACAGGGTCAGGTGCCCTCCACTTT. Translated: CASSSWTGSGALHF.

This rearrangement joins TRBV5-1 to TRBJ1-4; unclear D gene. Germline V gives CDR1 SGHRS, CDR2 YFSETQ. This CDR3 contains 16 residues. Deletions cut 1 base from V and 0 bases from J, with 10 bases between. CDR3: CASSLNTVATNEKLFF. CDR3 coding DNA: TGCGCCAGCAGCTTGAATACAGTAGCAACTAATGAAAAACTGTTTTTT.

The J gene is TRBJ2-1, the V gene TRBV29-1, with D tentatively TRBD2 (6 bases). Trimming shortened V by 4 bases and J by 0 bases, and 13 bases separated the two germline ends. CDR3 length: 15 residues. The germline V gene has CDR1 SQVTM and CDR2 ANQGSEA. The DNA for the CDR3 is TGCAGCGTTGTCGGCGGGACCAGCTCCTACAATGAGCAGTTCTTC. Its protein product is CSVVGGTSSYNEQFF.

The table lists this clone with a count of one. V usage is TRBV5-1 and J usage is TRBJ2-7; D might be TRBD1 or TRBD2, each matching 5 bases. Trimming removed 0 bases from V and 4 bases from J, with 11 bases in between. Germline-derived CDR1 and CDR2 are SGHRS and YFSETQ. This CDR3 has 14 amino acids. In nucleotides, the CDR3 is TGCGCCAGCAGCTTGGGAGGGGATGGGTACGAGCAGTACTTC. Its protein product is CASSLGGDGYEQYF.

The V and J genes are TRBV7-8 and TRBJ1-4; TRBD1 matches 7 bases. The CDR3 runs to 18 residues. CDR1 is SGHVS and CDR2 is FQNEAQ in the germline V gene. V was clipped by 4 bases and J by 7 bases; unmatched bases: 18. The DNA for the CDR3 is TGTGCCAGCAGCTCCTTACGGACCCTTACAGGGGCGGGTGAAAAACTGTTTTTT. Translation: CASSSLRTLTGAGEKLFF.

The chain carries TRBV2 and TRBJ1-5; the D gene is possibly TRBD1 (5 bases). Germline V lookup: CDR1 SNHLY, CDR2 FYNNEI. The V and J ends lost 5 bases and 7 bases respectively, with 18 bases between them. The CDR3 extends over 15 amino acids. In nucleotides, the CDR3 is TGTGCCAGCAGTTATACTGAACCTTGGGGCCAGCCCCAGCATTTT. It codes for CASSYTEPWGQPQHF.

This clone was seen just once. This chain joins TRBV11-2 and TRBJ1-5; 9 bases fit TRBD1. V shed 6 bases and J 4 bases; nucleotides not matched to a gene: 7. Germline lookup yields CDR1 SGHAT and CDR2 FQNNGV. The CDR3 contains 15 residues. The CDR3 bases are TGTGCCAGCAGTCCCGCCGGGACAGGGAATCAGCCCCAGCATTTT. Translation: CASSPAGTGNQPQHF.

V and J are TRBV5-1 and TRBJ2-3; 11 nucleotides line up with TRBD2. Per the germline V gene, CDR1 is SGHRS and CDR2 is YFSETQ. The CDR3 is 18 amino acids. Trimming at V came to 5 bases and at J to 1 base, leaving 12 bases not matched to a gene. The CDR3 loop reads CASRLTPGTSGGTDTQYF. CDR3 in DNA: TGCGCCAGCAGATTAACGCCCGGGACTAGCGGAGGCACAGATACGCAGTATTTT. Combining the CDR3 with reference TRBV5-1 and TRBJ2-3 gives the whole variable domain KAGVTQTPRYLIKTRGQQVTLSCSPISGHRSVSWYQQTPGQGLQFLFEYFSETQRNKGNFPGRFSGRQFSNSRSEMNVSTLELGDSALYLCASRLTPGTSGGTDTQYFGPGTRLTVL.

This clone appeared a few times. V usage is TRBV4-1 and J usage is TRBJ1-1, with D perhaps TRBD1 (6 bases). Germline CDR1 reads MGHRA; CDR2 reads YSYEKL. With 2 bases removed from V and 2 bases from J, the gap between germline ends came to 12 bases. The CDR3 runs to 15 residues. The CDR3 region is CASSQPWTVNTEAFF. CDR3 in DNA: TGCGCCAGCAGCCAACCTTGGACAGTCAACACTGAAGCTTTCTTT.

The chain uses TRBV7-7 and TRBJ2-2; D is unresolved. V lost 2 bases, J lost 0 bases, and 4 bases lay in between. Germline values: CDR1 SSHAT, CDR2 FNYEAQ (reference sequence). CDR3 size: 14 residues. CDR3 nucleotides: TGTGCCAGCAGCTTAAATTCGAACACCGGGGAGCTGTTTTTT. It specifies CASSLNSNTGELFF.

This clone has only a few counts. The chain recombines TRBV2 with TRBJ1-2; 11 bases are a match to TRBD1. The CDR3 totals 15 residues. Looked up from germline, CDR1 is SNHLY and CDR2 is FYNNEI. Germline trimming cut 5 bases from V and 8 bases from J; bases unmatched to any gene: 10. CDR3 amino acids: CASSPIGQGARGYTF. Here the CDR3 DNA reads TGTGCCAGCAGTCCCATTGGACAGGGGGCGCGGGGCTACACCTTC. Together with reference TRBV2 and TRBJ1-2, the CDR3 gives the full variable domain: EPEVTQTPSHQVTQMGQEVILRCVPISNHLYFYWYRQILGQKVEFLVSFYNNEISEKSEIFDDQFSVERPDGSNFTLKIRSTKLEDSAMYFCASSPIGQGARGYTFGSGTRLTVV.

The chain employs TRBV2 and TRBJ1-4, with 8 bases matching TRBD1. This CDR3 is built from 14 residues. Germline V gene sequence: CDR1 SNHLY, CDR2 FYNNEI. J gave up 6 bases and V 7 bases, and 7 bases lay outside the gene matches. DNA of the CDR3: TGTGCCAGCACTCAGACAGGGGTCGATGAAAAACTGTTTTTT. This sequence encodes CASTQTGVDEKLFF.